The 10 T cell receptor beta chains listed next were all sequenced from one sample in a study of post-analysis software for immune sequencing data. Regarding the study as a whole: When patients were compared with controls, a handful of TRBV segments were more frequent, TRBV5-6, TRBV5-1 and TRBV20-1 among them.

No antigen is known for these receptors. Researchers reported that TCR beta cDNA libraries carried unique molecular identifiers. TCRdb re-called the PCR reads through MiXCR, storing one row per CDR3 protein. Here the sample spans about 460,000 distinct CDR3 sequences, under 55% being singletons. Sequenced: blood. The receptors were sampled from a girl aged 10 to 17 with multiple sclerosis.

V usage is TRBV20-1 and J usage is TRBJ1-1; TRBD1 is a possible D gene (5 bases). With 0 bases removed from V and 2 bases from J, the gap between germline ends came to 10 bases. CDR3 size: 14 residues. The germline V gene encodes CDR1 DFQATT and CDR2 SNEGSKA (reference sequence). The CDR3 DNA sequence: TGCAGTGCTAGAGATCCACAGGCTAACACTGAAGCTTTCTTT. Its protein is CSARDPQANTEAFF.

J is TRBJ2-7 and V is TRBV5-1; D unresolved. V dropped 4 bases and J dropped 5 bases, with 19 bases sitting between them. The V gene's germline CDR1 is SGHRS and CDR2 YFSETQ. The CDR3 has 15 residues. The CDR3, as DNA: TGCGCCAGCAGCCATCCCCGGGCGCCTTTACACGAGCAGTACTTC. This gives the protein CASSHPRAPLHEQYF.

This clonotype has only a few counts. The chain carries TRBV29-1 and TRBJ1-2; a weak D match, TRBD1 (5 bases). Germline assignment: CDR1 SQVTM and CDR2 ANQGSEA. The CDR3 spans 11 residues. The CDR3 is CNALWGYGYTF. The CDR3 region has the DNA TGCAACGCTCTGTGGGGGTACGGCTACACCTTC.

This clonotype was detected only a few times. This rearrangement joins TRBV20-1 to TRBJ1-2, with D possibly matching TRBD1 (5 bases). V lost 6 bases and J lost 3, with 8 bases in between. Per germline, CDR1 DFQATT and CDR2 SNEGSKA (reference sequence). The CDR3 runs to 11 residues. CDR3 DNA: TGCAGTGCCGCAGGGTACTATGGCTACACCTTC. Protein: CSAAGYYGYTF.

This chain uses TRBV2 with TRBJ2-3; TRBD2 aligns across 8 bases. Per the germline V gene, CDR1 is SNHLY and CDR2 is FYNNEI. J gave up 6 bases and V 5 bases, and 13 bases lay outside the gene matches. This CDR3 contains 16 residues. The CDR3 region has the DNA TGTGCCAGCAGTTCCGCGGGGACTAGGGTTCCTGATACGCAGTATTTT. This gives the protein CASSSAGTRVPDTQYF. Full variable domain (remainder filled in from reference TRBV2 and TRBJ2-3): EPEVTQTPSHQVTQMGQEVILRCVPISNHLYFYWYRQILGQKVEFLVSFYNNEISEKSEIFDDQFSVERPDGSNFTLKIRSTKLEDSAMYFCASSSAGTRVPDTQYFGPGTRLTVL.

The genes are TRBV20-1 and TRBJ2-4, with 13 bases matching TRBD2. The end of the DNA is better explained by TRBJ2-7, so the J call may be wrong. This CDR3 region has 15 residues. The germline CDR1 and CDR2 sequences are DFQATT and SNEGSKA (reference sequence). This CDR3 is CSARSGLAGAHEQYF. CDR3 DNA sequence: TGCAGTGCCCGATCCGGACTAGCGGGAGCCCACGAGCAGTACTTC.

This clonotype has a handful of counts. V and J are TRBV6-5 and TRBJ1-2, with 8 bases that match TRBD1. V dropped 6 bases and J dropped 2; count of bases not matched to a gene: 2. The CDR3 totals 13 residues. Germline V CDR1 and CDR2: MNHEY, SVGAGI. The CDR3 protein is CASSRQGNYGYTF. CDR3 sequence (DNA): TGTGCCAGCAGCCGACAGGGGAACTATGGCTACACCTTC.

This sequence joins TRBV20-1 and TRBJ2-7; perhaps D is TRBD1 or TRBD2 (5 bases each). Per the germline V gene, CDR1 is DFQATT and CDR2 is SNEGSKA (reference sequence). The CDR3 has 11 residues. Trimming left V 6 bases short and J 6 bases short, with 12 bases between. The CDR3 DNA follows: TGCAGTGCAAAACCTGGGGGCGAGCAGTACTTC. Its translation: CSAKPGGEQYF.

The CDR3 is CSASFIPRAGSSYEQYF. The CDR3 DNA reads as TGCAGTGCTAGCTTTATTCCTAGGGCAGGGAGCTCCTACGAGCAGTACTTC. The chain combines TRBV20-1 with TRBJ2-7, with D possibly called TRBD1 or TRBD2 (5 bases each). Germline lookup yields CDR1 DFQATT and CDR2 SNEGSKA (reference sequence). The CDR3 covers 17 residues. Trimming took off 3 bases at V and 0 bases at J, with 21 bases between the two ends.

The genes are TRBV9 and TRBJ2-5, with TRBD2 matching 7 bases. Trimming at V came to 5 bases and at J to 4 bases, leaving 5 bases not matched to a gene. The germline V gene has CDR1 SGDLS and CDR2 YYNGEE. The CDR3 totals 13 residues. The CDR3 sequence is CASSRRGVETQYF. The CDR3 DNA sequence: TGTGCCAGCAGTCGCCGGGGGGTAGAGACCCAGTACTTC.